A selection of T cell receptor beta chains follows, all from one sample in a study of control samples from healthy donors and cancer patients. The assay was immunoSEQ multiplex PCR, and TCRdb's table has in-frame clones only and misses some. The repertoire consists of more than 150,000 clones, with about 93% occurring once and the leading ten covering more than 1.1%. Sequences were obtained from blood. Receptor source: a man aged 18 to 35 in good health. The CDR3 runs from the conserved cysteine through the conserved F or W. The order of the fields is V gene, D gene, J gene, clone size, CDR3 DNA, CDR3 protein. A D gene is named only where the DNA matches it firmly. Part of the rows lack a size; the others show once, few, many or a class for expanded clones.

TRBV3-1/TRBV3-2	NA	TRBJ1-1	NA	TGTGCCAGCAGCCGCAGCACTGAAGCTTTCTTT	CASSRSTEAFF
TRBV6-6	NA	TRBJ2-7	NA	TGTGCCAGCAGTTACTTCGGCTTCTCCTACGAGCAGTACTTC	CASSYFGFSYEQYF
TRBV19	NA	TRBJ1-6	NA	TGTGCCAGTAGTTACAGGCCCCAGAATTCACCCCTCCACTTT	CASSYRPQNSPLHF
TRBV30	NA	TRBJ1-5	few	TGTGCCTGGAGTGAACAGGCGGATCAGCCCCAGCATTTT	CAWSEQADQPQHF
TRBV2	NA	TRBJ2-3	NA	TGTGCCAGCACCCGAGGGGGGCTAGACGCGGATACGCAGTATTTT	CASTRGGLDADTQYF
TRBV28	NA	TRBJ2-3	NA	TGTGCCAGCAGCCTTGGGGGTAGCGTGGATACGCAGTATTTT	CASSLGGSVDTQYF
TRBV5-8	TRBD1	TRBJ1-5	NA	TGTGCCAGCAGCTGGGGACAGGGGGGAGGTCAGCCCCAGCATTTT	CASSWGQGGGQPQHF
TRBV27	TRBD1	TRBJ2-3	NA	TGTGCCAGCAAGGGCAGGGGGCCCTTAAGCACAGATACGCAGTATTTT	CASKGRGPLSTDTQYF
TRBV18	NA	TRBJ1-1	NA	TGTGCCAGCTCGGGAAGTTACACTGAAGCTTTCTTT	CASSGSYTEAFF
TRBV2	NA	TRBJ2-7	once	TGTGCCAGCAGTGCTTTATACGAGCAGTACTTC	CASSALYEQYF
TRBV23-1	TRBD1	TRBJ1-2	once	TGCGCCAGCAGTGCCCGGGACAGGAGAAACTATGGCTACACCTTC	CASSARDRRNYGYTF
TRBV2	NA	TRBJ1-5	NA	TGTGCCAGCAGTGACAGGGTGGGCAATCAGCCCCAGCATTTT	CASSDRVGNQPQHF
TRBV5-4	TRBD1	TRBJ2-5	NA	TGTGCCAGCAGCTTGGCAGGGGGACGAGAGACCCAGTACTTC	CASSLAGGRETQYF
TRBV12-3/TRBV12-4	NA	TRBJ1-1	NA	TGTGCCAGCAGTTTAGGCACTGAAGCTTTCTTT	CASSLGTEAFF
TRBV6-4	TRBD1	TRBJ1-4	once	TGTGCCAGCAGGGAAAAGGACAGGGCGGAATTCTCGGGGGGTAATGAAAAACTGTTTTTT	CASREKDRAEFSGGNEKLFF
TRBV4-1	NA	TRBJ2-7	NA	TGCGCCAGCAGCCAAAAGGCAGGGCCTTCCTACGAGCAGTACTTC	CASSQKAGPSYEQYF
TRBV10-1	NA	TRBJ1-4	NA	TGCGCCAGCAGGGCAGCAGCAACTAATGAAAAACTGTTTTTT	CASRAAATNEKLFF
TRBV5-1	NA	TRBJ2-1	NA	TGCGCCAGCAGCCAAATCCCGGGACTGGACTACAATGAGCAGTTCTTC	CASSQIPGLDYNEQFF
TRBV7-3	TRBD1	TRBJ1-1	NA	TGTGCCAGCAGCCCCGGGACAGTAGCTGAAGCTTTCTTT	CASSPGTVAEAFF
TRBV5-6	NA	TRBJ1-1	NA	TGTGCCAGCAGCAAGACAAGTGAAGCTTTCTTT	CASSKTSEAFF
TRBV9	NA	TRBJ1-1	once	TGTGCCAGCAGCGTATTACAGTTGAACACTGAAGCTTTCTTT	CASSVLQLNTEAFF
TRBV3-1/TRBV3-2	NA	TRBJ1-2	NA	TGTGCCAGCAGCCTGATTAGGCAGCCTTATGGCTACACCTTC	CASSLIRQPYGYTF
TRBV7-3	TRBD2	TRBJ2-3	NA	TGTGCCAGCAGCTCCCGGACTAGCGGGGGGGCCCCGCAGTATTTT	CASSSRTSGGAPQYF
TRBV18	NA	TRBJ1-6	NA	TGTGCCAGCTCACGGATCGGGGGTAATTCACCCCTCCACTTT	CASSRIGGNSPLHF
TRBV5-4	NA	TRBJ2-7	NA	TGTGCCAGCAGCTTTTTACGAGGCGCCGACTCAACCTACGAGCAGTACTTC	CASSFLRGADSTYEQYF
TRBV28	NA	TRBJ1-1	NA	TGTGCCAGCACCCTCGGGAACACTGAAGCTTTCTTT	CASTLGNTEAFF
TRBV19	NA	TRBJ1-2	NA	TGTGCCAGTAGTTTCGCAGCGTACTATGGCTACACCTTC	CASSFAAYYGYTF
TRBV14	TRBD1	TRBJ2-7	NA	TGTGCCAGCAGGAAACAGGGGGCCAACTACGAGCAGTACTTC	CASRKQGANYEQYF
TRBV4-1	TRBD1	TRBJ1-1	NA	TGCGCCAGCAGCCAACCGGGACAGGGAGAAGCTTTCTTT	CASSQPGQGEAFF
TRBV11-3	TRBD1	TRBJ2-3	NA	TGTGCCAGCAGCCCAGGGACAGGGGGTGATACGCAGTATTTT	CASSPGTGGDTQYF
TRBV18	NA	TRBJ2-7	NA	TGTGCCAGCTCGTCAGACAGGACGTCGTTATACGAGCAGTACTTC	CASSSDRTSLYEQYF
TRBV7-2	TRBD2	TRBJ2-1	NA	TGTGCCAGCAGCTTGAGTAGCGGGGGGGCATCGGAGCAGTTCTTC	CASSLSSGGASEQFF
TRBV6-2/TRBV6-3	NA	TRBJ2-7	NA	TGTGCCAGCAGTTCCCGGGCCGATCAGTACTTC	CASSSRADQYF
TRBV7-9	TRBD1	TRBJ1-4	NA	TGTGCCAGCAGCTTCGACAGGGAGTTTGAAAAACTGTTTTTT	CASSFDREFEKLFF
TRBV30	TRBD1	TRBJ1-3	NA	TGTGCCTGGGAGAGAACAGGGGTTGGAAACACCATATATTTT	CAWERTGVGNTIYF
TRBV5-1	NA	TRBJ1-6	NA	TGCGCCAGCAGCTTGGAGGGGGGAAGTAATTCACCCCTCCACTTT	CASSLEGGSNSPLHF
TRBV30	TRBD2	TRBJ2-7	NA	TGTGCCTGGAGTGTATCCAGCGGGGGCTACGAGCAGTACTTC	CAWSVSSGGYEQYF
TRBV5-4	TRBD2	TRBJ2-3	NA	TGTGCCACTCGCTTCGGGGGGGCCACCAGTAATACGCAGTATTTT	CATRFGGATSNTQYF
TRBV2	TRBD1	TRBJ2-1	NA	TGTGCCAGCAGTGGGGACAGGGACAATGAGCAGTTCTTC	CASSGDRDNEQFF
TRBV3-1/TRBV3-2	TRBD1	TRBJ1-6	NA	TGTGCCAGCAGCCCTAGGACAGGGAATTCACCCCTCCACTTT	CASSPRTGNSPLHF
TRBV19	TRBD2	TRBJ2-2	NA	TGTGCCAGTAGTATTAGCGGGGGTACCGGGGAGCTGTTTTTT	CASSISGGTGELFF
TRBV12-5	NA	TRBJ1-1	NA	TGTGCTAGTGGTTTAAGATTAGAGAACACTGAAGCTTTCTTT	CASGLRLENTEAFF
TRBV10-1	TRBD2	TRBJ2-1	NA	TGCGCCAGCAGTGAGTCAGTGCTAGCGGGGGCCGAAAATGAGCAGTTCTTC	CASSESVLAGAENEQFF
TRBV14	NA	TRBJ1-4	NA	TGTGCCAGCAGCCCTGGAGACAGGAGACCCGAAAAACTGTTTTTT	CASSPGDRRPEKLFF
TRBV28	NA	TRBJ1-3	NA	TGTGCCAGCCTGAGCGGTGGCCGCTCTGGAAACACCATATATTTT	CASLSGGRSGNTIYF
TRBV12-3/TRBV12-4	NA	TRBJ2-1	NA	TGTGCCAGCAGTTTGCAAGAGGGAAATGAGCAGTTCTTC	CASSLQEGNEQFF
TRBV30	NA	TRBJ1-1	NA	TGTGCCTGGTCGGACGGGACGAACACTGAAGCTTTCTTT	CAWSDGTNTEAFF
TRBV19	NA	TRBJ1-3	NA	TGTGCCAGTAGTCCTCAGGACCTGAGCTCTGGAAACACCATATATTTT	CASSPQDLSSGNTIYF